The 22 T cell receptor beta chains in this list originate from one sample, sequenced in a study of a mutant IDH1 vaccine in newly diagnosed glioma. The antigens for these receptors are not known. Time point defined: week 23, last vaccination. Vaccine doses each comprised 300 ug of mutant IDH1 20-mer peptide, with topical imiquimod. Assay used: immunoSEQ multiplex PCR; TCRdb lists only in-frame clones, some missing. Of around 78,000 clones listed, 65% to 90% are singletons. This sample comprised PBMCs, obtained from a glioma patient whose treatment included an IDH1 peptide vaccine. The source of these receptors is a man younger than 40 with glioma. Some clones in this sample may be carry-over from other donors' samples.

The V gene is TRBV6-6, the J gene TRBJ1-5; D gene ambiguous. The V gene's germline CDR1 is MNHNY and CDR2 SVGAGI (reference sequence). This CDR3 spans 14 amino acids. V was trimmed by 7 bases and J by 0 bases, leaving 10 bases between them. This CDR3 is CASTPQGSNQPQHF. CDR3 sequence (DNA): TGTGCCAGCACCCCACAAGGTAGCAATCAGCCCCAGCATTTT.

The gene calls are TRBV7-2 and TRBJ1-5, with D unresolved. This CDR3 contains 15 residues. The V gene lost 0 bases and the J gene lost 4 bases, with 10 bases spanning the gap. Germline assignment: CDR1 SGHTA and CDR2 FQGNSA. CDR3 residues: CASSLAGLWNQPQHF. CDR3 nucleotides: TGTGCCAGCAGCTTAGCGGGCCTCTGGAATCAGCCCCAGCATTTT.

This chain links TRBV9 with TRBJ2-7, with 10 bases lining up with TRBD1. Per the germline V gene, CDR1 is SGDLS and CDR2 is YYNGEE. The CDR3 has 15 amino acids. Trimming removed 4 bases from V and 2 bases from J; junction bases left unmatched: 6. DNA for the CDR3: TGTGCCAGCAGCCCAAACGGACAGGGGGCCTACGAGCAGTACTTC. This translates into CASSPNGQGAYEQYF.

This clone was seen just once. V gene TRBV19 combines with J gene TRBJ2-7; TRBD1 might be the D (6 bases). Germline values: CDR1 LNHDA, CDR2 SQIVND (reference sequence). Trimming removed 4 bases from V and 6 bases from J, with 19 bases in between. There are 15 residues in the CDR3. DNA of the CDR3: TGTGCCAGTAGTACGATGGGGGCAGGGCTATTCGAGCAGTACTTC. Amino acids: CASSTMGAGLFEQYF.

This chain joins TRBV5-4 and TRBJ1-1, with D uncertain. CDR1 is SGHNT, CDR2 YYREEE, per germline (reference sequence). The CDR3 runs to 13 residues. Trimming cost V 1 base and J 3 bases, with 7 bases left between them. The CDR3 DNA reads as TGTGCCAGCAGCTTGAAGGCCCACACTGAAGCTTTCTTT. It translates to CASSLKAHTEAFF.

The rearrangement links TRBV9 to TRBJ2-4; 10 nucleotides line up with TRBD1. Germline V gene lookup returns CDR1 SGDLS and CDR2 YYNGEE. Trimming cost V 3 bases and J 6 bases; bases outside gene matches: 9. The CDR3 is 16 residues long. CDR3 amino acids: CASSGQGALAPNIQYF. Here the CDR3 DNA reads TGTGCCAGCAGCGGACAGGGGGCTCTAGCACCAAACATTCAGTACTTC.

This chain joins TRBV30 and TRBJ2-1; 9 positions match TRBD2. V lost 8 bases to trimming and J lost 9 bases; unmatched junction nucleotides: 14. Germline V gene data show CDR1 as GTSNPN and CDR2 as SVGIG (reference sequence). The CDR3 runs to 14 residues. The CDR3 coding sequence is TGTGCCCACACGCGGAGCGGGAGGCTCGGTGAGCAGTTCTTC. Protein: CAHTRSGRLGEQFF. The full variable domain, its missing parts supplied by reference TRBV30 and TRBJ2-1, is SQTIHQWPATLVQPVGSPLSLECTVEGTSNPNLYWYRQAAGRGLQLLFYSVGIGQISSEVPQNLSASRPQDRQFILSSKKLLLSDSGFYLCAHTRSGRLGEQFFGPGTRLTVL.

This chain joins TRBV6-7 and TRBJ2-7; TRBD2 is a possible D gene (6 bases). TRBV6-7 has ORF status, its function being uncertain. V was shortened by 3 bases and J by 3 bases, with 24 bases between the two germline ends. CDR3 length: 18 amino acids. CDR3 in DNA: TGTGCCAGCAGTTATGGGACTCAACAGTCCTCAGTCCACTACGAGCAGTACTTC. Protein: CASSYGTQQSSVHYEQYF.

This chain joins TRBV6-5 and TRBJ2-5; D might be TRBD2 (6 bases). The tail of the sequence fits TRBJ2-7 better, so the J call may be wrong. From germline, CDR1 is MNHEY and CDR2 SVGAGI. This CDR3 comprises 15 residues. CDR3 region: CASSSGWEETYEQYF. The CDR3 DNA is TGTGCCAGCAGCTCGGGGTGGGAGGAGACCTACGAGCAGTACTTC.

V and J are TRBV7-9 and TRBJ2-1; D gene uncertain. Trimming removed 6 bases from V and 8 bases from J, with 11 bases in between. In germline, CDR1 is SEHNR, CDR2 FQNEAQ (reference sequence). The CDR3 consists of 12 residues. The CDR3 region is CASSPPLDEQFF. CDR3 sequence (DNA): TGTGCCAGCAGTCCTCCCCTGGATGAGCAGTTCTTC.

The table lists this clone with a count of one. The rearrangement joins TRBV5-1 to TRBJ2-5, with 9 bases fitting TRBD2. There are 16 residues in the CDR3. With 0 bases clipped from V and 5 bases from J, the junction kept 8 bases outside the gene matches. CDR1 SGHRS and CDR2 YFSETQ come from the germline V gene. The CDR3 nucleotides read TGCGCCAGCAGCTTGGAGGCTAGCGGGATGGGGGAGACCCAGTACTTC. It is translated as CASSLEASGMGETQYF.

The sample holds a few counts of this clone. The V call is TRBV18, the J call TRBJ1-5; D not resolved. CDR3 length: 14 amino acids. Germline lookup yields CDR1 KGHSH and CDR2 LQKENI. Trimming took off 2 bases at V and 5 bases at J, with 10 bases between the two ends. CDR3 bases: TGTGCCAGCTCACCAACGGTGAAGGATCAGCCCCAGCATTTT. It translates to CASSPTVKDQPQHF.

The CDR3 nucleotides read TGTGCCAGCCGGACTAGCCTCAATGAGCAGTTCTTC. As protein: CASRTSLNEQFF. The rearrangement joins TRBV28 to TRBJ2-1; 8 positions match TRBD2. V shed 8 bases and J 6 bases; nucleotides not matched to a gene: 3. Germline CDR1 and CDR2: MDHEN and SYDVKM. This CDR3 contains 12 residues.

The chain uses TRBV11-3 and TRBJ2-5; 9 bases agree with TRBD2. V dropped 5 bases and J dropped 4; count of bases not matched to a gene: 8. Germline-derived CDR1 and CDR2 are SGHNT and YENEEA. The CDR3 contains 15 residues. The CDR3 coding sequence is TGTGCCAGCAGCCGTAGCGGGGGTACGGGAGAGACCCAGTACTTC. Translating it yields CASSRSGGTGETQYF.

This chain connects TRBV7-9 to TRBJ2-1; 10 bases map to TRBD1. Germline values: CDR1 SEHNR, CDR2 FQNEAQ (reference sequence). The CDR3 length is 15 residues. Unmatched junction bases numbered 4, after V lost 4 bases and J lost 4 bases. CDR3 amino acids: CASSSRTGGYNEQFF. CDR3 sequence (DNA): TGTGCCAGCAGCTCCCGGACAGGGGGTTACAATGAGCAGTTCTTC.

This chain connects TRBV7-9 to TRBJ1-1; 12 positions match TRBD1. Trimming removed 6 bases from V and 5 bases from J; junction bases left unmatched: 13. This CDR3 comprises 17 residues. Germline assignment: CDR1 SEHNR and CDR2 FQNEAQ (reference sequence). The CDR3 DNA follows: TGTGCCAGCAGGTTACCCGGGACAGGGGGCGAGAAAACTGAAGCTTTCTTT. Amino acid sequence: CASRLPGTGGEKTEAFF. The whole variable domain, remainder taken from reference TRBV7-9 and TRBJ1-1, is DTGVSQNPRHKITKRGQNVTFRCDPISEHNRLYWYRQTLGQGPEFLTYFQNEAQLEKSRLLSDRFSAERPKGSFSTLEIQRTEQGDSAMYLCASRLPGTGGEKTEAFFGQGTRLTVV.

The chain combines TRBV20-1 with TRBJ1-2, with 8 bases aligning to TRBD1. With 5 bases clipped from V and 6 bases from J, the junction kept 2 bases outside the gene matches. This CDR3 is 11 amino acids long. Germline assignment: CDR1 DFQATT and CDR2 SNEGSKA (reference sequence). CDR3 residues: CSAYRGDGYTF. The CDR3 bases are TGCAGTGCTTACAGGGGGGATGGCTACACCTTC.

The chain has TRBV6-4 and TRBJ2-1; 8 bases are shared with TRBD1. The CDR3 runs to 16 residues. Unmatched junction bases numbered 9, after V lost 4 bases and J lost 4 bases. Germline lookup yields CDR1 MRHNA and CDR2 SNTAGT. CDR3 region: CASSGLRGRMYNEQFF. CDR3 DNA sequence: TGTGCCAGCAGTGGCCTCAGGGGGCGAATGTACAATGAGCAGTTCTTC.

The chain recombines TRBV5-1 with TRBJ1-1; D is possibly TRBD1 (5 bases). There are 13 residues in the CDR3. The germline V and J ends were trimmed by 0 bases and 11 bases, with 14 bases remaining between them. Germline CDR1 and CDR2: SGHRS and YFSETQ. DNA for the CDR3: TGCGCCAGCAGCTTGGTCGGGGGGTCGGGTGCTTTCTTT. This sequence encodes CASSLVGGSGAFF.

The chain links TRBV2 to TRBJ2-5; D might be TRBD2 (6 bases). CDR3 length equals 14 residues. V was pared by 8 bases and J by 2 bases, with 15 bases between. The V gene's germline CDR1 is SNHLY and CDR2 FYNNEI. CDR3 DNA sequence: TGTGCCAGCTATTCGGACGGGAGACAAGAGACCCAGTACTTC. Its translation: CASYSDGRQETQYF.

The V and J genes are TRBV27 and TRBJ2-3, with a possible D match to TRBD1 (6 bases). The CDR3 extends over 15 amino acids. V was shortened by 3 bases and J by 3 bases, with 13 bases between the two germline ends. Germline loops: CDR1 MNHEY, CDR2 SMNVEV (reference sequence). The CDR3 nucleotides read TGTGCCAGCAGTTTTCGTAGGGGGAAAACAGATACGCAGTATTTT. It encodes CASSFRRGKTDTQYF.

This clone was counted many times. CDR3 nucleotide sequence: TGTGCCAGCAGCCAAATTCAGGGGGCGGCGGCTTTCTTT. It encodes CASSQIQGAAAFF. The chain is built from TRBV9 and TRBJ1-1, with TRBD1 identical over 8 bases. The J segment lost 11 bases and the V segment lost 4 bases, leaving 10 bases of the junction unmatched. This CDR3 contains 13 residues. Germline V CDR1 and CDR2: SGDLS, YYNGEE.